This note documents a single TCR beta chain sequence. No antigen is known for it. Germline assignment: CDR1 ENHRY and CDR2 SYGVKD. V trimming: 5 bases; J trimming: 1 base; junction bases outside the gene matches: 3. The CDR3 is 14 residues long. This record belongs to a study of a mutant IDH1 vaccine in newly diagnosed glioma. Study at large: Patients were given eight vaccinations, scheduled in weeks 1, 3, 5, 7, 11, 15, 19 and 23. The study started vaccination 4-6 weeks after radiotherapy alone, or with temozolomide cycles. Of the patients given treatment, approximately 60% were male and approximately 40% were female, and a mean age of around 44 years was recorded.

Using immunoSEQ multiplex PCR, the repertoire was profiled, and TCRdb retains in-frame clones only, with some absent. The table records roughly 60,000 clones, about 85% of them present only once. The time point is: week 23, last vaccination. Vaccination used 300 ug of mutant IDH1 20-mer peptide per dose, with topical imiquimod. General study results and limits: Vaccine-induced immune responses were detected in roughly 93% of patients.

The sequences come from PBMCs, collected from a glioma patient whose treatment included an IDH1 peptide vaccine. The chain joins TRBV10-3 to TRBJ1-1; TRBD1 aligns across 8 bases. This sequence originates from a young man with glioma. CDR3 coding DNA: TGTGCCATCAGTAAGGGACAGGCGAACACTGAAGCTTTCTTT. It codes for CAISKGQANTEAFF.